One sample yielded the 23 T cell receptor beta chains listed below, sequenced in a study of human T cells and chemical hapten exposure. TCRdb fed the RACE reads into MiXCR, producing one record per CDR3 protein. The table records 65,000 to 95,000 distinct CDR3 sequences, 7% to 9.5% of them present only once. Time point defined: healthy volunteer bleed at 6 weeks. Total RNA was isolated from whole blood that had not been fractionated. Sequencing used whole blood. Receptors were obtained from a female donor in good health. Some clones in this sample may be carry-over from other donors' samples.

This clonotype was observed a handful of times. The chain has TRBV5-1 and TRBJ1-1; D unclear. The V end lost 3 bases, the J end lost 4 bases, and 10 bases lay between the germline ends. Per germline, CDR1 SGHRS and CDR2 YFSETQ. The CDR3 totals 13 residues. CDR3 region: CASSWYPRTEAFF. CDR3 coding DNA: TGCGCCAGCAGCTGGTACCCACGCACTGAAGCTTTCTTT.

This clonotype appeared a few times. The genes are TRBV28 and TRBJ2-7, with 7 bases fitting TRBD2. The CDR3 has 15 residues. Germline lookup yields CDR1 MDHEN and CDR2 SYDVKM. The J segment lost 2 bases and the V segment lost 7 bases, leaving 11 bases of the junction unmatched. CDR3 bases: TGTGCCAGCACACAAACGACTAGCCAAACCTACGAGCAGTACTTC. This sequence encodes CASTQTTSQTYEQYF.

This clonotype was seen only once. The rearrangement links TRBV7-8 to TRBJ2-7; 9 positions match TRBD2. This CDR3 is built from 14 residues. J was trimmed by 2 bases and V by 5 bases; bases with no gene match: 4. Germline CDR1 is SGHVS and CDR2 is FQNEAQ. CDR3 sequence reads: CASSRTSATYEQYF. The CDR3, as DNA: TGTGCCAGCAGCCGGACTAGCGCTACCTACGAGCAGTACTTC.

This clonotype was seen a few times. For the CDR3, the DNA is TGTGCCAGCAGCCAAAGAGACACAGATACGCAGTATTTT. This translates into CASSQRDTDTQYF. The rearrangement uses TRBV3-1 and TRBJ2-3, with no clear D. Trimming took 2 bases from V and 2 from J, leaving 5 bases between them. Germline V gene lookup returns CDR1 LGHDT and CDR2 YNNKEL (reference sequence). This CDR3 comprises 13 residues.

This clonotype was detected only a few times. The chain recombines TRBV2 with TRBJ1-1, with D unclear. V lost 4 bases, J lost 3 bases, and 9 bases lay in between. CDR1 is SNHLY and CDR2 is FYNNEI in the germline V gene. This CDR3 is built from 13 residues. The CDR3 reads CASSGVWDTEAFF. CDR3 DNA sequence: TGTGCCAGCAGTGGGGTCTGGGACACTGAAGCTTTCTTT.

This clonotype has at least ten counts. The CDR3, as DNA: TGTGCCAGCAGTTACTTTCAGAGCACAGATACGCAGTATTTT. Translating it yields CASSYFQSTDTQYF. The chain is built from TRBV6-6 and TRBJ2-3; D unresolved. Per the germline V gene, CDR1 is MNHNY and CDR2 is SVGAGI (reference sequence). Trimming took 1 base from V and 0 from J, leaving 5 bases between them. This CDR3 is 14 amino acids long.

The chain couples TRBV10-2 to TRBJ1-5; D uncertain. The CDR3 has 14 residues. Trimming shortened V by 3 bases and J by 6 bases, and 12 bases separated the two germline ends. The germline V gene has CDR1 WSHSY and CDR2 SAAADI. This CDR3 reads CASSDIGMSQPQHF. The CDR3 DNA sequence: TGCGCCAGCAGTGACATAGGGATGAGTCAGCCCCAGCATTTT.

The chain carries TRBV20-1 and TRBJ2-7, with 9 bases that match TRBD1. CDR3 length: 13 residues. The trim removed 0 bases at V and 6 bases at J, leaving 3 bases unmatched. Germline CDR1 and CDR2: DFQATT and SNEGSKA (reference sequence). DNA of the CDR3: TGCAGTGCTAGAGATCACAGGGGGCCCGAGCAGTACTTC. Translating it yields CSARDHRGPEQYF.

A remark on this clonotype: A much larger clone lies a single base off, so this may be a read error. The rearrangement uses TRBV29-1 and TRBJ2-7; a possible D gene is TRBD2 (5 bases). Germline V gives CDR1 SQVTM, CDR2 ANQGSEA. This CDR3 comprises 12 residues. The CDR3 here is CGVEGLKNEQYF. The CDR3 DNA sequence: TGCGGCGTTGAGGGTTTGAAAAACGAGCAGTACTTC.

This clonotype was seen repeatedly, ten times or more. V is TRBV20-1 and J is TRBJ1-1, with a tentative D call TRBD1 (6 bases). V lost 6 bases and J lost 4, with 15 bases in between. The CDR3 contains 13 residues. Germline CDR1 and CDR2: DFQATT and SNEGSKA (reference sequence). CDR3 DNA sequence: TGCAGTGCCGGGTTAGGGGGGATCACTGAAGCTTTCTTT. Amino acids: CSAGLGGITEAFF.

This clonotype has more than one count but fewer than ten. The rearrangement joins TRBV20-1 to TRBJ2-6, with 12 nucleotides matching TRBD1. The CDR3 is 19 amino acids. After removal of 6 bases from V and 0 bases from J, the junction contained 12 bases not matched to a gene. Germline V lookup: CDR1 DFQATT, CDR2 SNEGSKA (reference sequence). This CDR3 reads CSATGGTGGPLSGANVLTF. The CDR3 DNA reads TGCAGTGCAACCGGAGGGACAGGGGGCCCCCTCTCTGGGGCCAACGTCCTGACTTTC.

This clonotype was counted a few times. The CDR3: CASSYSRQGFEAFF. In DNA form, the CDR3 reads TGTGCCAGCAGTTACTCGAGGCAGGGGTTTGAAGCTTTCTTT. This chain uses TRBV6-5 with TRBJ1-1, with D tentatively TRBD1 (6 bases). Looked up from germline, CDR1 is MNHEY and CDR2 is SVGAGI. The V end was cut by 0 bases, the J end by 7 bases, with 12 bases between. This CDR3 contains 14 residues.

This clonotype was detected ten times or more. The V call is TRBV7-2, the J call TRBJ2-1; TRBD1 agrees at 7 bases. Trimming at V came to 4 bases and at J to 7 bases, leaving 25 bases not matched to a gene. The CDR3 consists of 20 residues. Germline CDR1 is SGHTA and CDR2 is FQGNSA. CDR3 protein: CASSSKQGSAYSRWWNEQFF. CDR3 DNA: TGTGCCAGCAGCTCGAAACAGGGGTCAGCTTACTCGAGGTGGTGGAATGAGCAGTTCTTC.

This clonotype was counted many times. This sequence joins TRBV7-3 and TRBJ2-3; no clear D. Trimming pared 4 bases from V and 6 bases from J, leaving 11 bases between. Germline CDR1 and CDR2: SGHTA and FQGTGA. The CDR3 spans 13 residues. The CDR3 DNA sequence: TGTGCCAGCAGCTCGGGCCCCGTGGATACGCAGTATTTT. Its protein is CASSSGPVDTQYF.

This clonotype occurred a few times. This sequence joins TRBV6-6 and TRBJ1-1, with D unclear. The germline V and J ends were trimmed by 6 bases and 2 bases, with 13 bases remaining between them. The CDR3 consists of 14 residues. Germline-derived CDR1 and CDR2 are MNHNY and SVGAGI (reference sequence). CDR3 nucleotide sequence: TGTGCCAGCAGAAACCTAGCTAGTAACACTGAAGCTTTCTTT. Its protein is CASRNLASNTEAFF.

This clonotype was observed at least ten times. V is TRBV2 and J is TRBJ2-3; TRBD2 matches 7 bases. The V gene's germline CDR1 is SNHLY and CDR2 FYNNEI. V lost 7 bases, J lost 0 bases, and 10 bases stayed unmatched. There are 16 residues in the CDR3. The CDR3 DNA reads TGTGCCAGCATTACGGACGGGGGGTTAAGCACAGATACGCAGTATTTT. Translated, it gives CASITDGGLSTDTQYF.

Ten or more counts support this clonotype. The V and J genes are TRBV4-3 and TRBJ1-3; D may be TRBD1 (5 bases). Germline V CDR1 and CDR2: LGHNA, YSLEER. The V end lost 6 bases, the J end lost 4 bases, and 13 bases lay between the germline ends. The CDR3 contains 14 residues. DNA of the CDR3: TGCGCCAGCAGTCATCAAGGGGACGGAAACACCATATATTTT. It specifies CASSHQGDGNTIYF.

This clonotype was observed a handful of times. The chain joins TRBV6-1 to TRBJ1-1; TRBD1 matches 8 bases. CDR1 and CDR2 (germline): MNHNS, SASEGT. CDR3 length equals 15 residues. V was pared by 2 bases and J by 1 base, with 3 bases of the junction left unmatched. The CDR3 coding sequence is TGTGCCAGCAGTGAATGGGACAGGTGGAACACTGAAGCTTTCTTT. This sequence encodes CASSEWDRWNTEAFF.

This sequence joins TRBV12-3 or TRBV12-4 and TRBJ1-5; TRBD1 matches 8 bases. The trim removed 5 bases at V and 2 bases at J, leaving 11 bases unmatched. This CDR3 spans 17 amino acids. The CDR3 region has the DNA TGTGCCAGCAGTGACGGACAGGGTCTTTTCGGCAATCAGCCCCAGCATTTT. As protein: CASSDGQGLFGNQPQHF.

This CDR3 reads CASSQGSGGAWDTQYF. DNA of the CDR3: TGTGCCAGCAGCCAAGGAAGCGGGGGGGCTTGGGATACGCAGTATTTT. V and J are TRBV14 and TRBJ2-3; 10 bases agree with TRBD2. Trimming took 1 base from V and 6 from J; bases not matched to a gene: 7. This CDR3 comprises 16 residues. CDR1 SGHDN and CDR2 FVKESK come from the germline V gene.

This clonotype was detected ten times or more. The V and J genes are TRBV11-2 and TRBJ2-3, with D uncertain. There are 14 residues in the CDR3. Germline assignment: CDR1 SGHAT and CDR2 FQNNGV. The V and J ends lost 3 bases and 3 bases respectively, with 10 bases between them. In DNA form, the CDR3 reads TGTGCCAGCAGCTTCCTCGCGTTAACAGATACGCAGTATTTT. It codes for CASSFLALTDTQYF.

The chain has TRBV27 and TRBJ2-5; 9 bases are shared with TRBD2. This CDR3 is built from 17 residues. From germline, CDR1 is MNHEY and CDR2 SMNVEV (reference sequence). V trimming: 6 bases; J trimming: 5 bases; junction bases outside the gene matches: 16. The CDR3 sequence: CASRLLPSGLAGETQYF. The CDR3 DNA sequence: TGTGCCAGCAGGCTCCTCCCGAGTGGTCTAGCGGGGGAGACCCAGTACTTC.

The V call is TRBV2, the J call TRBJ2-1; D unclear. The CDR3 covers 15 residues. Germline CDR1 is SNHLY and CDR2 is FYNNEI. V was trimmed by 1 base and J by 2 bases, leaving 9 bases between them. The chain's CDR3 is CASSEGHDTYNEQFF. The CDR3 coding sequence is TGTGCCAGCAGTGAAGGGCATGACACCTACAATGAGCAGTTCTTC. The variable domain in full, completed from reference TRBV2 and TRBJ2-1, reads EPEVTQTPSHQVTQMGQEVILRCVPISNHLYFYWYRQILGQKVEFLVSFYNNEISEKSEIFDDQFSVERPDGSNFTLKIRSTKLEDSAMYFCASSEGHDTYNEQFFGPGTRLTVL.